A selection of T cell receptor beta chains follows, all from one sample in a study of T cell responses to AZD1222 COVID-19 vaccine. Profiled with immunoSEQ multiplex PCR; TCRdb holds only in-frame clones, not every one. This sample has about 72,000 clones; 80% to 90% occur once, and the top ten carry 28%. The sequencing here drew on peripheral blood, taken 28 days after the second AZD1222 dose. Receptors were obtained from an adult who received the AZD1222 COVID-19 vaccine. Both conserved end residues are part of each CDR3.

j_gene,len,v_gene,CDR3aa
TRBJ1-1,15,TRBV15,CATSRDPGGNTEAFF
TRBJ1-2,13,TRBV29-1,CSVGRTEVGGYTF
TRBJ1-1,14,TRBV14,CASSQDLWGPEAFF
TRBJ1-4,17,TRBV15,CATSRVVAGTANEKLFF
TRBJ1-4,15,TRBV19,CASSYTGTVGEKLFF
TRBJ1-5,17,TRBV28,CASSFSGGDYSNQPQHF
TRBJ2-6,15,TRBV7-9,CASSLGGTGANVLTF
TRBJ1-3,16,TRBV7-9,CASSLFGEPGGNTIYF
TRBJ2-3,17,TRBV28,CASSLGTSGRGTDTQYF
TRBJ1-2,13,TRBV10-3,CAISEGTNYGYTF
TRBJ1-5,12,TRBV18,CASSLREGTQHF
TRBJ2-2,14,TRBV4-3,CASSRTEETGELFF
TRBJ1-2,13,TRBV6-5,CASRADRVGGYTF
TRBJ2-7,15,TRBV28,CASSLRSGRLREQYF
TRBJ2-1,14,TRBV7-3,CASSLTHRASEQFF
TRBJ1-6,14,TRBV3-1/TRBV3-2,CASRSGLSNSPLHF
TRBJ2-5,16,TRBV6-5,CASSYQLGTGGETQYF
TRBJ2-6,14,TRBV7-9,CASSFSSGANVLTF
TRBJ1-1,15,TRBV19,CASTLAGTGDTEAFF
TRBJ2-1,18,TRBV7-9,CASSLGARLAGGRNEQFF
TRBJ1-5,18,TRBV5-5,CASSWGDRGSVGNQPQHF
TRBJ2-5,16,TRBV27,CASSFYSGRARETQYF
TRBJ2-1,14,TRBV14,CASSQRTPDNEQFF
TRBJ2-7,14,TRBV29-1,CSVRTGGGSYEQYF
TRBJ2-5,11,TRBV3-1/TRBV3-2,CASSQSRAQYF
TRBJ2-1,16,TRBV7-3,CASSSGSETRWGAQFF
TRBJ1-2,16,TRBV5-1,CASSLGIGVANYGYTF
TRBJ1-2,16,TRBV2,CASSDPGQETNYGYTF
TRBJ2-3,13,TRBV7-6,CASEGGSSDTQYF
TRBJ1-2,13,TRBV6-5,CASKGSSQYGYTF
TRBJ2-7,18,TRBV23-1,CASTTRSDRWTLGYEQYF
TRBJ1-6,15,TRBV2,CASREQGASNSPLHF
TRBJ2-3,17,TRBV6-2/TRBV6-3,CASSYSGHPLPTDTQYF
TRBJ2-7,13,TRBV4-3,CASSQVAGGEQYF
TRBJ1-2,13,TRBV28,CASSLSGLYGYTF
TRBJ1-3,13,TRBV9,CASSVQTGNTIYF